This T cell receptor (beta chain) was sequenced during a study of beta chain features in type 1 diabetes (dated by TCRdb to the late 2010s). Background for the entire study: No differences in mean age, gender distribution, total cell number or subset yield were found between patients and healthy donors. A total of some 100,000,000 sorted cells were examined across all samples, and a strong correlation was observed between cell number per subset and RNA yield. Regulatory and stem cell-like memory subsets were obtained from only 8 patients and roughly 8 healthy donors, while naive and central memory subsets were obtained from all 30 or so donors. In the study, TCRB repertoires of sorted circulating CD4+ T cell subsets from recently diagnosed type 1 diabetes patients were compared with those of matched healthy donors. General study outcomes and caveats: Shorter templates might be favored by PCR, yet because patient and control samples were amplified and corrected together, any such skew would affect both groups equally. A moderate but significant shortening of TCRB CDR3 length was observed in type 1 diabetes patients in all four CD4+ subsets. The naive, central memory and regulatory TCRB repertoires appeared to resemble one another more closely among patients than among healthy donors. Sequencing cDNA rather than genomic DNA could over-represent highly expressing activated cells, although activation and CD3 levels did not differ between groups. At VDJ recombination sites, type 1 diabetes patients had fewer insertions and more deleted nucleotides, which implies abnormalities in thymic rearrangement. Only small numbers of individuals were included in the HLA sub-analyses, which left unresolved whether HLA type had any influence on TCRB rearrangement.

V is pared back by 2 bases and J by 8 bases, with 13 bases lying between the germline termini. The CDR3 covers 14 residues, taking in both the cysteine and the phenylalanine. The read is trimmed to its CDR3 DNA, 42 bases read in frame from base 1. The germline V gene sets CDR1 to MGHRA and CDR2 to YSYEKL. The entire isolated RNA was reverse transcribed using the High Capacity cDNA Reverse Transcription Kit, and thus expressed TCRB transcripts were sequenced. Deep immunoSEQ sequencing was performed on naive, central memory and regulatory T cell samples, with an average of roughly 3.6 million total reads per sample. Sorted cells were lysed in RLT buffer, and RNA was extracted using DNase-treated RNeasy Micro or Mini kits according to cell number. Each cell subset was processed separately to prevent cross-contamination, with patient and healthy donor samples processed together. TCRB sequences were amplified from cDNA with the immunoSEQ multiplex PCR, producing 87-bp fragments spanning the CDR3 region. Sequencing of the amplicons was done on the Illumina HiSeq platform. From the authors' description of their analysis: PCR bias was corrected computationally using synthetic template baselines, and reads within Hamming distance 2 were collapsed, with unmergeable singletons discarded. By aligning reads against IMGT, V, D and J genes, CDR3 length, and insertions or deletions at six rearrangement sites were assigned. Within each subset, clonotype counts were normalized to sorted cell number, after which true diversity and Gini coefficients were computed with the tcR R package. The overlap coefficient, calculated on TCRB nucleotide sequences, was used to measure repertoire sharing. In its TCRdb copy, this immuneACCESS table keeps in-frame sequences only and misses some clones. Where compared with another copy, unresolved V genes explain less than half of these, and the others have no known cause. That table is the source of V, J and clone size, and D and trimming were worked out from the DNA. Within this sample are fewer than 400,000 clones, with roughly 8% of them counted one time only. The ten largest make up more than 0.4% of the sample.

A single peripheral blood draw of around 120 mL on average was collected from each donor into heparinised tubes. Naive, central memory, regulatory and stem cell-like memory CD4+ T cells were sorted on a BD FACSAria II using a panel including CD45RO, CCR7, CD25, CD127, CD95 and CD27. Purity was above 95% for every sorted population. PBMCs were isolated immediately by Lymphoprep density gradient centrifugation and stained directly without culture. So that batch effects would be minimized, each experiment stained and sorted samples in pairs, pairing one healthy donor with one patient. This clone showed up just a few times. Its antigen target is currently unknown. Per-base qualities were not stored, and no clone one base away is much larger.

This receptor chain uses TRBV4-1 and TRBJ2-1; no D segment can be confidently identified. This TCR came from a woman under 30 in good health. Sequences were obtained from central memory CD4+ T cells from blood. For the CDR3, the sequence is CASSQLQILDEQFF. At the DNA level, the sequence is TGCGCCAGCAGCCAATTACAGATTTTGGATGAGCAGTTCTTC.